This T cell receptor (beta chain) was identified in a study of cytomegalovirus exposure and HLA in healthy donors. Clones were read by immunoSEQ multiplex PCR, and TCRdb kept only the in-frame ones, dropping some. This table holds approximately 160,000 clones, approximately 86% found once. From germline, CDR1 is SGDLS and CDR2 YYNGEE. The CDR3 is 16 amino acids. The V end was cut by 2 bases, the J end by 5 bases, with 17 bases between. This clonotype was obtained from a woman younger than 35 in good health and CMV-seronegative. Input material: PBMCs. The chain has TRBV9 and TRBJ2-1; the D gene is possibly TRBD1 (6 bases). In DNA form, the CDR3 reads TGTGCCAGCAGCGTCGGAAGGGGGAAGAGGGACAATGAGCAGTTCTTC. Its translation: CASSVGRGKRDNEQFF. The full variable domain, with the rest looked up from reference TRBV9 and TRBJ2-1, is DSGVTQTPKHLITATGQRVTLRCSPRSGDLSVYWYQQSLDQGLQFLIQYYNGEERAKGNILERFSAQQFPDLHSELNLSSLELGDSALYFCASSVGRGKRDNEQFFGPGTRLTVL.